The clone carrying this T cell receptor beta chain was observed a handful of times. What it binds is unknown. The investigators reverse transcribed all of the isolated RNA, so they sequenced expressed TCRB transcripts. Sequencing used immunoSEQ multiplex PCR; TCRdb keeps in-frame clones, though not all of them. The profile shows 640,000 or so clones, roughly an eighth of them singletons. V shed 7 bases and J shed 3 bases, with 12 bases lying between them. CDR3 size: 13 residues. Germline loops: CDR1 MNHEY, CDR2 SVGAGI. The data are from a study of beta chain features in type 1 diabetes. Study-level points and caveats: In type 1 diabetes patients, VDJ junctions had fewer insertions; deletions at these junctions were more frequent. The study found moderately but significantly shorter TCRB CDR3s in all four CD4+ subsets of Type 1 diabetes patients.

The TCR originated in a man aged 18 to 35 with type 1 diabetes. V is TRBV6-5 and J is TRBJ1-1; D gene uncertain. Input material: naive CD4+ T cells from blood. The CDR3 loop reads CASTRTEDTEAFF. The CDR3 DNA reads TGTGCCAGCACCAGGACCGAGGACACTGAAGCTTTCTTT.